One sample yielded the 26 T cell receptor beta chains listed below, sequenced in a study of shared clonotypes between healthy human individuals. TCRdb's table, derived via immunoSEQ multiplex PCR, lists solely in-frame clones and lacks some. Among some 1.5 million clones listed, 96% were seen once. The sequenced material came from naive CD4+ T cells sorted from blood. As for subset: CD45RA+ positively selected. The receptors were gathered from a young man in good health.

Regarding this clone: In the same sample, other DNA sequences code for this CDR3. The CDR3 nucleotides read TGTGCCAGCAGCTTAGCAGGGGGCTTGAACACTGAAGCTTTCTTT. Its translation is CASSLAGGLNTEAFF. The chain has TRBV7-2 and TRBJ1-1, with 7 bases aligning to TRBD1. The CDR3 covers 15 residues. V trimming: 0 bases; J trimming: 0 bases; junction bases outside the gene matches: 1. The germline CDR1 and CDR2 sequences are SGHTA and FQGNSA.

The gene calls are TRBV2 and TRBJ2-5, with D perhaps matching TRBD2 (6 bases). The V end lost 8 bases, the J end lost 0 bases, and 7 bases lay between the germline ends. The CDR3 consists of 12 residues. Per germline, CDR1 SNHLY and CDR2 FYNNEI. CDR3 amino acids: CASRDYQETQYF. CDR3 sequence (DNA): TGTGCCAGCCGGGACTACCAAGAGACCCAGTACTTC.

V and J are TRBV27 and TRBJ2-7, with a possible D match to TRBD2 (5 bases). The germline V gene encodes CDR1 MNHEY and CDR2 SMNVEV (reference sequence). The CDR3 has 13 amino acids. V gave up 3 bases and J gave up 5 bases, with 11 bases separating them. The CDR3 here is CASSFRGFNEQYF. CDR3 in DNA: TGTGCCAGCAGTTTCAGAGGGTTTAACGAGCAGTACTTC.

The V gene is TRBV13, the J gene TRBJ2-7; 13 nucleotides align to TRBD2. The CDR3 has 18 residues. Germline trimming cut 2 bases from V and 0 bases from J; bases unmatched to any gene: 7. Germline V gene lookup returns CDR1 PRHDT and CDR2 FYEKMQ (reference sequence). The CDR3 region is CASSLTSGRARGSYEQYF. The CDR3 DNA sequence: TGTGCCAGCAGCTTAACTAGCGGGAGGGCCCGCGGCTCCTACGAGCAGTACTTC.

This sequence joins TRBV10-1 and TRBJ2-1; 12 bases line up with TRBD1. Losses at the gene ends were 2 bases for V and 8 bases for J; bases not matched to a gene: 4. Germline loops: CDR1 WNHNN, CDR2 SYGVQD (reference sequence). The CDR3 contains 15 residues. The CDR3 reads CASSEPGDRGHEQFF. Written as DNA, the CDR3 is TGCGCCAGCAGTGAGCCCGGGGACAGGGGGCATGAGCAGTTCTTC.

J is TRBJ2-1 and V is TRBV25-1; the D is unclear. This CDR3 contains 12 residues. Trimming removed 8 bases at V and 10 bases at J, with 15 bases between. Looked up from germline, CDR1 is MGHDK and CDR2 is SYGVNS. The CDR3 region is CASSLPFGEQFF. CDR3 DNA sequence: TGTGCCAGCTCCCTCCCCTTTGGAGAGCAGTTCTTC. The full variable domain, its missing parts supplied by reference TRBV25-1 and TRBJ2-1, is EADIYQTPRYLVIGTGKKITLECSQTMGHDKMYWYQQDPGMELHLIHYSYGVNSTEKGDLSSESTVSRIRTEHFPLTLESARPSHTSQYLCASSLPFGEQFFGPGTRLTVL.

The chain is built from TRBV10-1 and TRBJ2-7; D call uncertain. Trimming took off 3 bases at V and 4 bases at J, with 4 bases between the two ends. Germline assignment: CDR1 WNHNN and CDR2 SYGVQD (reference sequence). The CDR3 has 11 residues. As DNA, the CDR3 is TGCGCCAGCAGTGACCGATACGAGCAGTACTTC. It is translated as CASSDRYEQYF.

As for this clone: Other DNA sequences within the sample encode an identical CDR3. The DNA for the CDR3 is TGCGCCAGCAGCCTCGTGACAGGGGGGTCGTACGAGCAGTACTTC. This codes for CASSLVTGGSYEQYF. V is TRBV5-1 and J is TRBJ2-7; 9 nucleotides align to TRBD1. V was pared by 4 bases and J by 4 bases, with 9 bases of the junction left unmatched. CDR1 and CDR2 (germline): SGHRS, YFSETQ. The CDR3 covers 15 residues.

This chain links TRBV9 with TRBJ1-2; no clear D. The CDR3 sequence is 14 residues long. The V end lost 0 bases, the J end lost 5 bases, and 11 bases lay between the germline ends. In germline, CDR1 is SGDLS, CDR2 YYNGEE. This chain's CDR3 is CASSVGGGVYGYTF. The CDR3 DNA follows: TGTGCCAGCAGCGTAGGAGGAGGCGTGTATGGCTACACCTTC. Based on the CDR3 plus reference TRBV9 and TRBJ1-2, the full variable domain is DSGVTQTPKHLITATGQRVTLRCSPRSGDLSVYWYQQSLDQGLQFLIQYYNGEERAKGNILERFSAQQFPDLHSELNLSSLELGDSALYFCASSVGGGVYGYTFGSGTRLTVV.

The genes are TRBV19 and TRBJ2-7; the D gene could be TRBD1 or TRBD2 (5 bases each). Germline CDR1 reads LNHDA; CDR2 reads SQIVND (reference sequence). The V end was cut by 5 bases, the J end by 1 base, with 15 bases between. This CDR3 region has 15 residues. The CDR3 DNA sequence: TGTGCCAGTAGTTGGGGCGGGTCCCGTTCCTACGAGCAGTACTTC. It yields the protein CASSWGGSRSYEQYF.

The rearrangement joins TRBV28 to TRBJ2-2, with D unresolved. Germline V gene lookup returns CDR1 MDHEN and CDR2 SYDVKM. The V end was cut by 8 bases, the J end by 7 bases, with 11 bases between. The CDR3 has 12 amino acids. CDR3 sequence reads: CASRSSLGELFF. CDR3 nucleotides: TGTGCCAGCCGTTCTTCCCTCGGGGAGCTGTTTTTT.

The rearrangement links TRBV10-2 to TRBJ2-7, with D possibly called TRBD1 or TRBD2 (5 bases each). Germline V gene data show CDR1 as WSHSY and CDR2 as SAAADI. The V and J ends lost 3 bases and 1 base respectively, with 16 bases between them. The CDR3 is made up of 16 amino acids. The CDR3 protein is CASSDRGRKLSYEQYF. The CDR3 DNA reads TGCGCCAGCAGTGATCGGGGACGAAAACTTTCCTACGAGCAGTACTTC.

V usage is TRBV5-5 and J usage is TRBJ1-3; 9 nucleotides agree with TRBD1. Germline loops: CDR1 SGHKS, CDR2 YYEKEE (reference sequence). The V and J ends lost 4 bases and 0 bases, in that order; junction bases with no gene match: 11. This CDR3 has 18 amino acids. The CDR3 region is CASSKGQGGPSSGNTIYF. The CDR3 DNA reads TGTGCCAGCAGCAAGGGACAGGGAGGGCCCAGCTCTGGAAACACCATATATTTT.

The V gene is TRBV18, the J gene TRBJ2-1; 9 nucleotides agree with TRBD1. The junction had 11 bases not matched to a gene; V was cut back by 5 bases and J by 12 bases. This CDR3 has 14 residues. Germline lookup yields CDR1 KGHSH and CDR2 LQKENI. The CDR3: CASSARTGVGTQFF. Here the CDR3 DNA reads TGTGCCAGCTCAGCCAGGACAGGGGTTGGGACGCAGTTCTTC.

A single count supports this clone. V and J are TRBV10-3 and TRBJ2-5; D is perhaps TRBD1 or TRBD2 (5 bases each). Germline V gives CDR1 ENHRY, CDR2 SYGVKD. Trimming removed 3 bases from V and 7 bases from J, with 36 bases in between. The CDR3 is 21 residues long. CDR3 in DNA: TGTGCCATCAGTGAATCCCCCCCCAGATCGAGGGGCGCGGATGGTGGAGGGACCCAGTACTTC. As protein: CAISESPPRSRGADGGGTQYF.

The chain couples TRBV28 to TRBJ2-7, with a weak D call TRBD2 (5 bases). This CDR3 has 17 residues. Deletions cut 4 bases from V and 3 bases from J, with 22 bases between. Germline V gene lookup returns CDR1 MDHEN and CDR2 SYDVKM. The CDR3 is CASSYTHSERNDYEQYF. CDR3 nucleotides: TGTGCCAGCAGTTACACCCACTCGGAGCGGAATGACTACGAGCAGTACTTC.

V gene TRBV5-6 combines with J gene TRBJ2-7; a possible D gene is TRBD2 (6 bases). The CDR3 contains 18 residues. Trimming took off 0 bases at V and 2 bases at J, with 21 bases between the two ends. Germline V gene lookup returns CDR1 SGHDT and CDR2 YYEEEE. CDR3 loop: CASSLASGLQFSAYEQYF. CDR3 DNA: TGTGCCAGCAGCTTGGCCAGCGGGCTTCAATTCTCGGCCTACGAGCAGTACTTC.

The V call is TRBV2, the J call TRBJ2-7; D gene unclear. V lost 8 bases to trimming and J lost 4 bases, with 9 bases between them. Germline V gene sequence: CDR1 SNHLY, CDR2 FYNNEI. The CDR3 has 11 amino acids. The CDR3 bases are TGTGCCAGCGGGGAAGATTACGAGCAGTACTTC. This codes for CASGEDYEQYF.

CDR3 in amino acids: CSVSDRGDNEKLFF. As DNA, the CDR3 is TGCAGCGTATCGGACAGGGGGGATAATGAAAAACTGTTTTTT. The chain employs TRBV29-1 and TRBJ1-4; 10 positions agree with TRBD1. The CDR3 loop spans 14 amino acids. Germline loops: CDR1 SQVTM, CDR2 ANQGSEA. V gave up 6 bases and J gave up 4 bases; unmatched junction bases: 5.

The J gene is TRBJ1-5, the V gene TRBV18; no clear D gene. CDR3 size: 13 residues. Germline V gene data show CDR1 as KGHSH and CDR2 as LQKENI. Trimming cost V 5 bases and J 0 bases, with 5 bases left between them. This chain's CDR3 is CASSKYSNQPQHF. CDR3 nucleotide sequence: TGTGCCAGCTCAAAGTATAGCAATCAGCCCCAGCATTTT.

V usage is TRBV11-2 and J usage is TRBJ2-7, with a tentative D call TRBD2 (5 bases). Germline assignment: CDR1 SGHAT and CDR2 FQNNGV. Trimming stripped 1 base from V and 0 bases from J, with 13 bases between. This CDR3 has 16 residues. CDR3 residues: CASSLVPRASSYEQYF. The CDR3, as DNA: TGTGCCAGCAGCTTAGTTCCGCGGGCTAGCTCCTACGAGCAGTACTTC.

The rearrangement joins TRBV4-1 to TRBJ2-3; D may be TRBD2 (7 bases). The V end was cut by 4 bases, the J end by 0 bases, with 17 bases between. Germline CDR1 MGHRA, CDR2 YSYEKL. CDR3 length equals 17 residues. Here the CDR3 reads CASSPPGRGESTDTQYF. In DNA form, the CDR3 reads TGCGCCAGCAGCCCACCGGGGAGGGGGGAAAGCACAGATACGCAGTATTTT.

J is TRBJ2-3 and V is TRBV6-1, with 10 positions matching TRBD1. CDR3 length: 15 amino acids. Per germline, CDR1 MNHNS and CDR2 SASEGT. J lost 1 base, V lost 6 bases, and 4 bases had no gene match. CDR3 DNA sequence: TGTGCCAGCAGGACAGGGGGCTTAGGCACAGATACGCAGTATTTT. Protein sequence: CASRTGGLGTDTQYF.

The chain has TRBV9 and TRBJ1-2; the D gene is possibly TRBD1 (6 bases). There are 13 residues in the CDR3. Trimming cost V 2 bases and J 5 bases, with 10 bases left between them. The germline CDR1 and CDR2 sequences are SGDLS and YYNGEE. The CDR3 here is CASSVTGSYGYTF. CDR3 bases: TGTGCCAGCAGCGTTACAGGGAGTTATGGCTACACCTTC.

V usage is TRBV7-2 and J usage is TRBJ2-7; 10 nucleotides agree with TRBD1. V lost 4 bases and J lost 4; bases outside the gene matches: 10. The CDR3 sequence is 16 residues long. Germline CDR1 SGHTA, CDR2 FQGNSA. The CDR3 loop is CASSSSGTGELYEQYF. CDR3 bases: TGTGCCAGCAGCTCTTCCGGGACAGGGGAGCTATACGAGCAGTACTTC.

The chain employs TRBV28 and TRBJ2-1; D assignment may be TRBD1 or TRBD2 (5 bases each). This CDR3 spans 16 amino acids. Trimming stripped 3 bases from V and 9 bases from J, with 21 bases between. CDR1 is MDHEN and CDR2 is SYDVKM in the germline V gene. The CDR3 DNA sequence: TGTGCCAGCAGTTTGTCGGGGAGCCACCACAGGATTGAGCAGTTCTTC. Translating gives CASSLSGSHHRIEQFF.